Sequencing of this T cell receptor (beta chain) was carried out in a study of shared clonotypes between healthy human individuals. The CDR3 length is 17 residues. Trimming left V 1 base short and J 3 bases short, with 16 bases between. Germline CDR1 is SGHTA and CDR2 is FQGNSA. Original processing notes: Owing to the provision of junction-only sequences devoid of quality scores by immunoSEQ, filtering differed. The data were produced by immunoSEQ multiplex PCR, yet TCRdb's version contains in-frame clones alone and is incomplete. The V and J calls and the clone size are those of that table, but D and trimming were determined from the DNA. The sample has roughly 2,500,000 clones, under 95% seen once; the top ten hold about 0.34%.

V and J are TRBV7-2 and TRBJ2-1, with D tentatively TRBD1 or TRBD2 (6 bases each). The sample comprised naive CD4+ T cells from PBMCs. Subset here: CD45RA+ positively selected. The TCR sequence derives from a man aged 18 to 30 in good health. Some clones in this sample may be carry-over from other donors' samples. For the CDR3, the DNA is TGTGCCAGCAGCTTAGGATTAGGGGGACTCATCTACAATGAGCAGTTCTTC. Translated: CASSLGLGGLIYNEQFF.